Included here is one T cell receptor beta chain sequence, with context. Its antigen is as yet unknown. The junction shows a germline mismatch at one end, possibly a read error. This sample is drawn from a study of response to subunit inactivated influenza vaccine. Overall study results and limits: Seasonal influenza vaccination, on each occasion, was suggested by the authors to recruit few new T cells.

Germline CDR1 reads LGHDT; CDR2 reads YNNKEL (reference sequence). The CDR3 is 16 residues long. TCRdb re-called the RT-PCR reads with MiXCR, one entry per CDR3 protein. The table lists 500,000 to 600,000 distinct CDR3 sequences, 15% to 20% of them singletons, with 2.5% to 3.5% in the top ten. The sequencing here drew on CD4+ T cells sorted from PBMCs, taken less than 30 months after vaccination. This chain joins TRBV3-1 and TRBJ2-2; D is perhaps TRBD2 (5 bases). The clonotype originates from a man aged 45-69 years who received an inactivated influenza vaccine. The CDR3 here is CASSQGNTLSAGKLFF. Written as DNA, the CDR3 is TGTGCCAGCAGCCAAGGGAATACCCTCTCAGCCGGGAAGCTGTTTTTT.